What follows are 5 T cell receptor beta chains derived from one specimen sequenced in a study of blood T cell repertoires in COVID-19. Sequencing was performed with immunoSEQ multiplex PCR; in TCRdb, only in-frame clones are kept and a portion is missing. The data contain 140,000 or so clones, about 90% of them singletons. Sequencing was carried out using peripheral blood. The source is a man aged 55-75 years with active or convalescent COVID-19.

The rearrangement links TRBV3-1 (or the pseudogene TRBV3-2) to TRBJ2-1; a possible D gene is TRBD1 (5 bases). Germline CDR1 and CDR2: LGHDT and YNNKEL (reference sequence). This CDR3 is built from 16 residues. V was cut by 4 bases and J by 0 bases, with 13 bases left in between. The CDR3 protein is CASSPGAPSSYNEQFF. The CDR3 DNA follows: TGTGCCAGCAGCCCTGGGGCCCCGAGCTCCTACAATGAGCAGTTCTTC.

This chain joins TRBV6-5 and TRBJ2-7; D possibly corresponds to TRBD1 (5 bases). Trimming shortened V by 7 bases and J by 0 bases, and 16 bases separated the two germline ends. The CDR3 consists of 15 residues. The V gene's germline CDR1 is MNHEY and CDR2 SVGAGI. The CDR3 protein is CASIKNSDNSYEQYF. CDR3 in DNA: TGTGCCAGCATTAAAAACTCGGACAACTCCTACGAGCAGTACTTC.

The CDR3 sequence: CASSHGQGWAYGYTF. In nucleotides, the CDR3 is TGTGCCAGCAGTCATGGACAGGGGTGGGCCTATGGCTACACCTTC. This chain uses TRBV2 with TRBJ1-2; 9 bases align to TRBD1. V lost 5 bases and J lost 4; bases outside the gene matches: 8. The CDR3 loop spans 15 amino acids. Germline CDR1 reads SNHLY; CDR2 reads FYNNEI.

This chain links TRBV19 with TRBJ2-1; maybe TRBD2 (6 bases). Germline CDR1 is LNHDA and CDR2 is SQIVND (reference sequence). The CDR3 is 14 amino acids. Trimming cost V 7 bases and J 8 bases, with 18 bases left between them. The CDR3 bases are TGTGCCAGTAAGAAAACGGGAGCAGGCTATGAGCAGTTCTTC. This codes for CASKKTGAGYEQFF.

The chain links TRBV14 to TRBJ2-1, with 8 nucleotides matching TRBD2. There are 15 residues in the CDR3. Losses at the gene ends were 8 bases for V and 8 bases for J; bases not matched to a gene: 14. In germline, CDR1 is SGHDN, CDR2 FVKESK. The DNA of the CDR3 is TGTGCCAGCGCAACTAGCGGAACGTTACTCCATGAGCAGTTCTTC. Its translation: CASATSGTLLHEQFF.